The clone carrying this T cell receptor (beta chain) was observed a handful of times. The antigen remains unidentified. This CDR3 contains 17 residues. The data derive from a study of cytomegalovirus exposure and HLA in healthy donors. Study findings and constraints: Across donors, most TCRs were seen rarely, yet some public ones were widespread. Several of the most significant clusters were apparently associated with common viral pathogens in a later analysis. In the analysis, some V segments, TRBV6-2 and TRBV6-3 included, were excluded as indistinguishable.

This PCR relied on a set of 60 Vbeta primers and 13 Jbeta primers. TCRdb's copy holds only in-frame clones and misses some; the assay was immunoSEQ multiplex PCR. The table includes tens of thousands of clones, around 67% detected once. Regarding donors, all were healthy bone marrow donors. The genes are TRBV21-1 and TRBJ1-3; the table's D call, TRBD1, has no DNA check behind it. TRBV21-1 is flagged as a pseudogene. Source material: PBMCs. The TCR comes from a woman aged 45-59 years in good health and CMV-seropositive. The CDR3 nucleotides are TGTGCCAGCAGCAAAGGAGACAGGGCAGACTCTGGAAACACCATATATTTT. It specifies CASSKGDRADSGNTIYF.